These 10 T cell receptor beta chains were all obtained from the same sample, sequenced in a study of sequential checkpoint blockade in melanoma. This table comes from immunoSEQ multiplex PCR, and its TCRdb copy is limited to in-frame clones, with some not included. The data hold about 10,000 clones, with under 25% observed a single time. Treatment described: randomized to nivolumab then ipilimumab (arm A) or the reverse (arm B). Specimen: tumor tissue (inferred from file names), collected from a patient given nivolumab and ipilimumab in sequence. The receptors come from a human donor with melanoma.

Only a few counts were recorded for this clone. The rearrangement uses TRBV28 and TRBJ1-5; no definite D call. V lost 5 bases, J lost 2 bases, and 13 bases lay in between. Per germline, CDR1 MDHEN and CDR2 SYDVKM. This CDR3 is 15 amino acids long. The CDR3 bases are TGTGCCAGCAGTAACGGCCCCTTCGGCAATCAGCCCCAGCATTTT. It translates to CASSNGPFGNQPQHF.

This chain joins TRBV5-1 and TRBJ1-2, with 7 bases matching TRBD1. Trimming at V came to 2 bases and at J to 4 bases, leaving 5 bases not matched to a gene. Per the germline V gene, CDR1 is SGHRS and CDR2 is YFSETQ. The CDR3 runs 14 residues. CDR3 protein: CASSFEGASYGYTF. The CDR3 DNA reads as TGCGCCAGCAGCTTCGAGGGGGCGAGCTATGGCTACACCTTC.

The chain carries TRBV29-1 and TRBJ2-3, with 8 bases fitting TRBD1. The CDR3 length is 14 residues. Germline CDR1 is SQVTM and CDR2 is ANQGSEA. The V gene end was trimmed by 5 bases and the J gene end by 5 bases; junction bases not matched to a gene: 9. The CDR3 DNA reads TGCAGCGTTTGGGGGAACAGGGGGAAAGATACGCAGTATTTT. It specifies CSVWGNRGKDTQYF.

The rearrangement uses TRBV15 and TRBJ2-7, with TRBD1 matching 8 bases. CDR1 and CDR2 from the germline V gene are LNHNV and YYDKDF (reference sequence). CDR3 length: 14 residues. Losses at the gene ends were 5 bases for V and 1 base for J; bases not matched to a gene: 4. CDR3 sequence: CATSRYRGSYEQYF. CDR3 DNA sequence: TGTGCCACCAGCCGCTACAGGGGGTCCTACGAGCAGTACTTC.

The chain employs TRBV28 and TRBJ2-5, with 7 bases lining up with TRBD1. J was trimmed by 1 base and V by 3 bases; bases with no gene match: 5. This CDR3 comprises 15 residues. Germline V gene data show CDR1 as MDHEN and CDR2 as SYDVKM. CDR3 amino acids: CASSFWRTGQETQYF. Here the CDR3 DNA reads TGTGCCAGCAGTTTTTGGAGGACAGGCCAAGAGACCCAGTACTTC.

The sample holds a few counts of this clone. The J gene is TRBJ2-1, the V gene TRBV11-3, with 10 bases that match TRBD2. Germline V lookup: CDR1 SGHNT, CDR2 YENEEA. V lost 5 bases and J lost 5; bases outside the gene matches: 6. This CDR3 comprises 15 residues. The CDR3 loop is CASSPLAGYNNEQFF. CDR3 in DNA: TGTGCCAGCAGCCCACTAGCGGGGTATAACAATGAGCAGTTCTTC. The whole variable domain, filled in from reference TRBV11-3 and TRBJ2-1, reads EAGVVQSPRYKIIEKKQPVAFWCNPISGHNTLYWYLQNLGQGPELLIRYENEEAVDDSQLPKDRFSAERLKGVDSTLKIQPAELGDSAVYLCASSPLAGYNNEQFFGPGTRLTVL.

This clone was recorded a few times. The rearrangement uses TRBV7-6 and TRBJ2-7; D not certain. V dropped 4 bases and J dropped 4 bases, with 14 bases sitting between them. From germline, CDR1 is SGHVS and CDR2 FNYEAQ. This CDR3 is built from 14 residues. This CDR3 is CASSSQGLVYEQYF. The CDR3 DNA sequence: TGTGCCAGCAGCTCCCAAGGGTTGGTATACGAGCAGTACTTC.

This chain joins TRBV10-3 and TRBJ2-1, with TRBD1 matching 9 bases. The CDR3 sequence is 14 residues long. The germline V gene encodes CDR1 ENHRY and CDR2 SYGVKD. J lost 7 bases, V lost 0 bases, and 1 base had no gene match. The CDR3 coding sequence is TGTGCCATCAGTGAGTCGGGGACAGGGAATGAGCAGTTCTTC. Translating gives CAISESGTGNEQFF.

The CDR3 sequence: CASSPTPRTGAPYEQYV. In DNA form, the CDR3 reads TGTGCCAGCTCACCAACTCCAAGGACAGGGGCCCCCTACGAGCAGTACGTC. The genes are TRBV18 and TRBJ2-7; TRBD1 aligns across 9 bases. V lost 2 bases and J lost 2; bases outside the gene matches: 10. Germline assignment: CDR1 KGHSH and CDR2 LQKENI. CDR3 length equals 17 residues.

In its sample, this clone ranks as medium-sized. The chain links TRBV9 to TRBJ2-5, with TRBD2 matching over 8 bases. V gave up 0 bases and J gave up 1 base; unmatched junction bases: 5. Germline CDR1 reads SGDLS; CDR2 reads YYNGEE. The CDR3 runs to 16 residues. The CDR3 loop reads CASSVEGGGSQETQYF. CDR3 in DNA: TGTGCCAGCAGCGTAGAGGGCGGGGGGAGCCAAGAGACCCAGTACTTC.